Listed below are T cell receptor beta chains from one sample, sequenced in a study of graft-versus-host responses after intestinal transplantation. Here immunoSEQ multiplex PCR was the method, and the copy in TCRdb shows in-frame clones only, minus some. Of around 23,000 clones listed, around 85% are singletons. The sequencing used PBMCs, collected 463 days after intestinal transplant. The receptors stem from a human patient who received an intestinal transplant, so some T cells may come from the graft donor. CDR3s leave out the opening cysteine and the closing phenylalanine or tryptophan. The D gene is left open where the match is weak.

>TRBV4-3|TRBJ2-1|.
ASSHPQASSYNEQF
>TRBV5-1|TRBJ1-2|.
ASSDQGANYGYT
>TRBV30|.|TRBD2
AWRGAGGLYEQY
>TRBV20-1|TRBJ2-1|TRBD2
SAWGGNEQF
>TRBV4-2|TRBJ1-5|.
ASSQTVAQGYNQPQH
>TRBV7-2|TRBJ1-2|.
ATSLNRTAGILGSGYT
>TRBV18|TRBJ2-2|TRBD2
ASSPEVAGVSGELF
>TRBV9|TRBJ2-3|.
ASSEEGRTDTQY
>TRBV18|TRBJ2-7|.
ASSGGSWYEQY
>TRBV2|TRBJ2-7|.
ASRPTGPYEQY
>TRBV5-1|TRBJ2-5|.
ASSLLTEETQY
>TRBV5-1|TRBJ1-6|.
ASSLGLPGVNNSPLH
>TRBV6-1|TRBJ2-2|.
ASSWGGELF
>TRBV19|TRBJ1-6|TRBD1
ASSIGRDSWNSPLH
>TRBV6-6|TRBJ1-1|.
ASSYSKNTEAF
>TRBV19|TRBJ2-3|.
ASGKVDTQY
>TRBV6-6|TRBJ2-1|.
ASSYSPGYNEQF
>TRBV7-3|TRBJ1-1|.
ASSLTFGRVEEAF
>TRBV13|TRBJ1-1|.
ASSGRRRGGNTEAF
>TRBV10-2|TRBJ2-1|.
ASSVARQREQF
>TRBV6-5|TRBJ2-1|.
ASSYSSQGPHNEQF
>TRBV6-5|TRBJ1-4|.
ASSGRMFNEKLF
>TRBV18|TRBJ1-1|.
ASSPPGEAF